This record covers a single TCR beta chain. As yet, its antigen is unknown. PCR primers comprised 60 Vbeta and 13 Jbeta primers. Per the original methods: About 10 million shared chains were among around 80 million unique TCR beta chains counted in a later analysis. The assay was immunoSEQ multiplex PCR, and TCRdb's table has in-frame clones only and misses some. V and J calls and clone size are as listed in that table; D and trimming were resolved from the DNA. The repertoire holds roughly 70,000 clones, almost 85% seen once, with 1.9% in the top ten. These data come from a study of cytomegalovirus exposure and HLA in healthy donors. In germline, CDR1 is SGHAT, CDR2 FQDESV (reference sequence). V dropped 3 bases and J dropped 6; count of bases not matched to a gene: 3. This CDR3 is 13 amino acids long. Study-wide results and caveats: Among TCR beta chains, those listed as cytomegalovirus-associated numbered over 150. A later look showed TCR association rates differing by HLA locus, highest for DRB1 and lowest for HLA-C. Accurate prediction of HLA-A and HLA-B alleles (for most subjects) was reportedly achieved from TCR beta sequences.

This chain joins TRBV11-1 and TRBJ2-7; 9 bases align to TRBD1. Sequenced sample: PBMCs. The receptor comes from a young man in good health and CMV-seronegative. The CDR3 is CASSLDRGGEQYF. In DNA, the CDR3 is TGTGCCAGCAGCTTGGACAGGGGAGGCGAGCAGTACTTC.